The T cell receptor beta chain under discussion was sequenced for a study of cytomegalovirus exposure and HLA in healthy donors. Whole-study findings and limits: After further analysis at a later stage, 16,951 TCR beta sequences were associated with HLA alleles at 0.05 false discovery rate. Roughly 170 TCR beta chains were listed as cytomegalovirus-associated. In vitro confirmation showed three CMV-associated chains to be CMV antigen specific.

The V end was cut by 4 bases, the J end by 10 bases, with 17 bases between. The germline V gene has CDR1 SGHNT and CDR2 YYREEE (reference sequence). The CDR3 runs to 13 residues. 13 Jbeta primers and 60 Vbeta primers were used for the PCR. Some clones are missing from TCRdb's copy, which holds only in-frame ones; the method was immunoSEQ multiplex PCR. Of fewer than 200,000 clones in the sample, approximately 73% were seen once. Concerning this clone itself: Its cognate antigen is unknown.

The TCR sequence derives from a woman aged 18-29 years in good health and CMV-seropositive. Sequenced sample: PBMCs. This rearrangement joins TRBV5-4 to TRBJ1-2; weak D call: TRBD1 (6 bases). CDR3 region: CASSNGQQGFYTF. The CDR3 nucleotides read TGTGCCAGCAGCAATGGACAGCAGGGTTTCTACACCTTC.